These 18 T cell receptor beta chains were all obtained from the same sample, sequenced in a study of cytomegalovirus exposure and HLA in healthy donors. The table came from immunoSEQ multiplex PCR; TCRdb's copy has only in-frame clones and leaves some out. The data show fewer than 400,000 clones, 86% seen once. The source material was PBMCs. These TCRs come from a woman under 30 in good health and CMV-seronegative.

This clone has just a few counts. The chain joins TRBV29-1 to TRBJ2-3; perhaps TRBD1 as D (6 bases). CDR3 length: 13 amino acids. The germline V and J ends were trimmed by 6 bases and 4 bases, with 14 bases remaining between them. Germline V gene lookup returns CDR1 SQVTM and CDR2 ANQGSEA. CDR3 sequence: CSVLKQGSDTQYF. The CDR3 bases are TGCAGCGTACTAAAACAGGGATCAGATACGCAGTATTTT.

This rearrangement joins TRBV6-5 to TRBJ2-7; TRBD1 is a possible D gene (5 bases). This CDR3 has 14 residues. Germline CDR1 reads MNHEY; CDR2 reads SVGAGI. V lost 6 bases and J 2 bases, leaving 14 bases between the germline ends. CDR3 amino acids: CASSSDIKPYEQYF. For the CDR3, the DNA is TGTGCCAGCAGCTCGGACATCAAGCCCTACGAGCAGTACTTC.

The genes are TRBV9 and TRBJ2-2; 7 nucleotides agree with TRBD2. Germline-derived CDR1 and CDR2 are SGDLS and YYNGEE. This CDR3 is built from 16 residues. The trim removed 0 bases at V and 6 bases at J, leaving 8 bases unmatched. This chain's CDR3 is CASSVGGGSFPGELFF. CDR3 in DNA: TGTGCCAGCAGCGTAGGTGGCGGGAGTTTCCCCGGGGAGCTGTTTTTT. Filled out from reference TRBV9 and TRBJ2-2, the complete variable domain reads DSGVTQTPKHLITATGQRVTLRCSPRSGDLSVYWYQQSLDQGLQFLIQYYNGEERAKGNILERFSAQQFPDLHSELNLSSLELGDSALYFCASSVGGGSFPGELFFGEGSRLTVL.

V is TRBV27 and J is TRBJ1-2; perhaps TRBD1 as D (5 bases). The CDR3 spans 14 residues. From germline, CDR1 is MNHEY and CDR2 SMNVEV (reference sequence). Trimming took 3 bases from V and 3 from J, leaving 11 bases between them. The CDR3 sequence is CASSFSRGDYGYTF. CDR3 in DNA: TGTGCCAGCAGTTTTTCAAGGGGTGACTATGGCTACACCTTC.

About this clone itself: At one of its ends the junction is not consistent with the germline gene, which may arise from a read error. The sample has other DNA sequences that encode this CDR3 too. The genes are TRBV9 and TRBJ1-2, with a tentative D call TRBD1 (6 bases). The CDR3 consists of 14 residues. Germline V gene sequence: CDR1 SGDLS, CDR2 YYNGEE. CDR3 sequence reads: CASSVGGGNYGYTF. The CDR3 DNA is TGTGCCAGCAGTGTAGGGGGAGGGAACTATGGCTACACCTTC.

The J gene is TRBJ2-7, the V gene TRBV11-2, with TRBD2 matching over 7 bases. V lost 0 bases and J lost 8; bases outside the gene matches: 7. This CDR3 comprises 14 residues. The V gene's germline CDR1 is SGHAT and CDR2 FQNNGV. The CDR3 sequence is CASSLDLGGDQQYF. Here the CDR3 DNA reads TGTGCCAGCAGCTTAGATCTGGGGGGGGATCAGCAGTACTTC.

The chain couples TRBV6-5 to TRBJ2-2; 7 bases map to TRBD2. This CDR3 has 14 residues. J was trimmed by 3 bases and V by 6 bases; bases with no gene match: 4. Germline CDR1 MNHEY, CDR2 SVGAGI. The CDR3 DNA reads as TGTGCCAGCAGAAATCGGGAGGACACCGGGGAGCTGTTTTTT. Amino acid sequence: CASRNREDTGELFF.

This CDR3 reads CASSSRTSGRAPDTGELFF. The DNA of the CDR3 is TGTGCCAGCAGCTCGAGGACTAGCGGGAGGGCCCCGGACACCGGGGAGCTGTTTTTT. The J gene is TRBJ2-2, the V gene TRBV7-9, with 15 bases lining up with TRBD2. CDR1 SEHNR and CDR2 FQNEAQ come from the germline V gene (reference sequence). This CDR3 region has 19 residues. J was trimmed by 3 bases and V by 4 bases; bases with no gene match: 9.

The CDR3 sequence is CASSPNRRGLYNEQFF. The CDR3 nucleotides read TGTGCCAGCTCACCCAACCGGCGGGGGCTGTACAATGAGCAGTTCTTC. The chain is built from TRBV18 and TRBJ2-1, with a possible D match to TRBD2 (7 bases). This CDR3 spans 16 amino acids. The germline gives CDR1 KGHSH, CDR2 LQKENI. The germline V and J ends were trimmed by 3 bases and 4 bases, with 16 bases remaining between them.

The rearrangement links TRBV7-8 to TRBJ1-2; 8 bases line up with TRBD1. The CDR3 has 15 amino acids. V lost 0 bases, J lost 7 bases, and 7 bases stayed unmatched. The germline V gene has CDR1 SGHVS and CDR2 FQNEAQ. CDR3 nucleotides: TGTGCCAGCAGCTTAGCTCCAGGGGGCGCAGTTGGCTACACCTTC. Its protein is CASSLAPGGAVGYTF.

The V and J genes are TRBV6-1 and TRBJ2-7, with 11 bases identical to TRBD1. Germline lookup yields CDR1 MNHNS and CDR2 SASEGT. Trimming cost V 7 bases and J 7 bases; bases outside gene matches: 6. The CDR3 covers 13 residues. The CDR3 nucleotides read TGTGCCAGCACAGGACAGGGGGCGCGAGAGCAGTACTTC. It specifies CASTGQGAREQYF.

The DNA of the CDR3 is TGCGCCAGCAGCCCTTCCGCAGGGTCACCCTCCTACGAGCAGTACTTC. Translation gives CASSPSAGSPSYEQYF. The rearrangement links TRBV5-1 to TRBJ2-7; possible D gene TRBD1, 5 bases. CDR1 and CDR2 (germline): SGHRS, YFSETQ. V gave up 4 bases and J gave up 0 bases, with 17 bases separating them. The CDR3 is 16 amino acids.

The chain recombines TRBV2 with TRBJ2-3; 9 positions agree with TRBD2. The CDR3 is 17 amino acids. V was pared by 7 bases and J by 2 bases, with 13 bases of the junction left unmatched. Germline-derived CDR1 and CDR2 are SNHLY and FYNNEI. CDR3 in amino acids: CASTPSGILANTDTQYF. The CDR3 DNA follows: TGTGCCAGCACCCCTAGCGGGATCCTCGCAAACACAGATACGCAGTATTTT.

This clone occurred once. J is TRBJ2-6 and V is TRBV11-3, with TRBD2 as a possible D gene (5 bases). The CDR3 runs 18 residues. Germline values: CDR1 SGHNT, CDR2 YENEEA. Deletions cut 3 bases from V and 4 bases from J, with 19 bases between. The CDR3 nucleotides read TGTGCCAGCAGCTTCTCGGGAAGGGCTACTCGGGGGGCCAACGTCCTGACTTTC. The encoded protein is CASSFSGRATRGANVLTF.

The V gene is TRBV7-2, the J gene TRBJ2-5; D is unclear. The V end lost 0 bases, the J end lost 2 bases, and 13 bases lay between the germline ends. CDR1 and CDR2 (germline): SGHTA, FQGNSA. CDR3 length equals 16 residues. CDR3 region: CASSLAVTAAQETQYF. Here the CDR3 DNA reads TGTGCCAGCAGCTTAGCTGTGACGGCGGCACAAGAGACCCAGTACTTC.

V usage is TRBV19 and J usage is TRBJ1-2; D possibly corresponds to TRBD1 (6 bases). The length of the CDR3 is 14 residues. CDR1 is LNHDA, CDR2 SQIVND, per germline (reference sequence). Trimming pared 9 bases from V and 4 bases from J, leaving 18 bases between. CDR3 nucleotide sequence: TGTGCCAGCTGGGCGGACAGTTCAATCTATGGCTACACCTTC. It specifies CASWADSSIYGYTF.

The chain uses TRBV7-2 and TRBJ2-5, with D perhaps matching TRBD1 (5 bases). Per the germline V gene, CDR1 is SGHTA and CDR2 is FQGNSA. V lost 0 bases to trimming and J lost 2 bases, with 16 bases between them. This CDR3 has 17 amino acids. For the CDR3, the DNA is TGTGCCAGCAGCTTAGCTTCAGGAAAGGGGTTACAAGAGACCCAGTACTTC. As protein: CASSLASGKGLQETQYF.

This chain joins TRBV27 and TRBJ2-3; 8 nucleotides align to TRBD2. Germline CDR1 reads MNHEY; CDR2 reads SMNVEV (reference sequence). CDR3 length equals 15 residues. V gave up 3 bases and J gave up 6 bases; unmatched junction bases: 8. The CDR3 nucleotides are TGTGCCAGCAGTTTGAACGGGAGGGCCTCGGATACGCAGTATTTT. This translates into CASSLNGRASDTQYF.